The clone carrying this T cell receptor beta chain was found a few times. These data are taken from a study of blood T cell repertoires in COVID-19. Study-wide background: Samples representing acute and convalescent COVID-19 were sourced from the United States, Italy and Spain. T cells, B-cell-depleted T cells, or PBMCs supplied cDNA or gDNA.

Study processing details: Reference gene primer amplification gave nucleated cell count estimates. Repertoires were generated with immunoSEQ multiplex PCR, while TCRdb's copy carries only in-frame clones and drops some. V and J calls and clone size are as listed in that table; D and trimming were resolved from the DNA. Of about 32,000 clones detected, 80% to 90% appear once; the ten largest clones hold 5.5%. The CDR3 consists of 15 residues. The V and J ends lost 6 bases and 0 bases respectively, with 13 bases between them. Germline values: CDR1 MNHEY, CDR2 SVGAGI. The chain is built from TRBV6-5 and TRBJ2-3, with D maybe TRBD1 (6 bases). The TCR was taken from a woman of 80 years or more with active or convalescent COVID-19. What was sequenced was peripheral blood. CDR3 region: CASRPRGMSTDTQYF. CDR3 coding DNA: TGTGCCAGCAGGCCAAGGGGGATGAGCACAGATACGCAGTATTTT.